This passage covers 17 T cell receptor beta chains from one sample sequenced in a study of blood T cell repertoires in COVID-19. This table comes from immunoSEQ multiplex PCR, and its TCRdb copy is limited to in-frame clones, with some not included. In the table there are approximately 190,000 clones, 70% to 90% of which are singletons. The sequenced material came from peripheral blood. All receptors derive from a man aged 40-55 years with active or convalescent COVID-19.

The CDR3 DNA reads TGTGCCAGTAGTTCTGGGGAGGGTGGGGCCAACGTCCTGACTTTC. Translated, it gives CASSSGEGGANVLTF. V is TRBV19 and J is TRBJ2-6; 7 bases are a match to TRBD2. From germline, CDR1 is LNHDA and CDR2 SQIVND (reference sequence). J lost 3 bases, V lost 5 bases, and 4 bases had no gene match. The CDR3 is 15 amino acids.

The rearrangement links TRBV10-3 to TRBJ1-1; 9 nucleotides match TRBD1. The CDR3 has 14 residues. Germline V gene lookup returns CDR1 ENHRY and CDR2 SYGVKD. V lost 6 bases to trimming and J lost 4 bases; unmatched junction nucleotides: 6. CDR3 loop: CAISEQGAGTEAFF. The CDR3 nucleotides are TGTGCCATCAGCGAACAGGGGGCTGGCACTGAAGCTTTCTTT.

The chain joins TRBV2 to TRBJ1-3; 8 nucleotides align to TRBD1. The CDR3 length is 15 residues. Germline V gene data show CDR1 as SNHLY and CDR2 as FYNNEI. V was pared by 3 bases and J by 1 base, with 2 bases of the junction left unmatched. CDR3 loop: CASSDRGRSGNTIYF. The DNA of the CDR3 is TGTGCCAGCAGTGACAGGGGGCGATCTGGAAACACCATATATTTT.

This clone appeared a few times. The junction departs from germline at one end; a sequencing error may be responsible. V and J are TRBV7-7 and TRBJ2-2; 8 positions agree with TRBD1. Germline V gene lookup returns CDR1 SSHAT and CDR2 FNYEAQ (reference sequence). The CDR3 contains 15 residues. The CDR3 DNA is TGTGCTAGCAGCCTTGGGACAGGGAACACCGGGGAGCTGTTTTTT. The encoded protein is CASSLGTGNTGELFF.

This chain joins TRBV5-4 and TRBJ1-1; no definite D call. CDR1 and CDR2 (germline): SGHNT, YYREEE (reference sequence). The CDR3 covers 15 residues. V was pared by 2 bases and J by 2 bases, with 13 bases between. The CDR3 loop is CASSLRSTVNTEAFF. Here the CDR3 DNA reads TGTGCCAGCAGCTTAAGAAGTACGGTAAACACTGAAGCTTTCTTT. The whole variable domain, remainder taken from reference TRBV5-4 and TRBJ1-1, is ETGVTQSPTHLIKTRGQQVTLRCSSQSGHNTVSWYQQALGQGPQFIFQYYREEENGRGNFPPRFSGLQFPNYSSELNVNALELDDSALYLCASSLRSTVNTEAFFGQGTRLTVV.

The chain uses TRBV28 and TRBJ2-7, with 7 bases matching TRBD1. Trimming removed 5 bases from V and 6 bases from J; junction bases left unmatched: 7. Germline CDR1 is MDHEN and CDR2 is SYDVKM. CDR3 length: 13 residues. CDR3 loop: CASSATQGSEQYF. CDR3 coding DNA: TGTGCCAGCAGTGCGACACAGGGGTCCGAGCAGTACTTC.

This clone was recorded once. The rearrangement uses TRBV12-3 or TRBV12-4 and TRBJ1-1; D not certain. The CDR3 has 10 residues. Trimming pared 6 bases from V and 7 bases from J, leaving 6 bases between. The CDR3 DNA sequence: TGTGCCAGCAGCCCACATGAAGCTTTCTTT. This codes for CASSPHEAFF.

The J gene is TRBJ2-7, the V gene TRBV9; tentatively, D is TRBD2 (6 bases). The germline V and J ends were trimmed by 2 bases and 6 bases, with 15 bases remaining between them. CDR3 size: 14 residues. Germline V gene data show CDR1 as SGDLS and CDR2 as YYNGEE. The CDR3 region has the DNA TGTGCCAGCAGCGTTCTTTCTGGGGGGAGCGAGCAGTACTTC. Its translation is CASSVLSGGSEQYF.

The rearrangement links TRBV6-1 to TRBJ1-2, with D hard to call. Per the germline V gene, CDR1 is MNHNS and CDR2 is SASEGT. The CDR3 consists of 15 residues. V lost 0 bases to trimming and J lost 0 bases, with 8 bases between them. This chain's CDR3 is CASSEAPGSNYGYTF. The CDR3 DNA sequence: TGTGCCAGCAGTGAAGCACCGGGATCTAACTATGGCTACACCTTC.

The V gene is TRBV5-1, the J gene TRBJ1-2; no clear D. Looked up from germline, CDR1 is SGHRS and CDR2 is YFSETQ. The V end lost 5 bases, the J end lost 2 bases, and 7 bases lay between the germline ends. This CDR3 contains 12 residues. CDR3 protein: CASRGENYGYTF. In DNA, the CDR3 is TGCGCCAGCAGGGGAGAGAACTATGGCTACACCTTC.

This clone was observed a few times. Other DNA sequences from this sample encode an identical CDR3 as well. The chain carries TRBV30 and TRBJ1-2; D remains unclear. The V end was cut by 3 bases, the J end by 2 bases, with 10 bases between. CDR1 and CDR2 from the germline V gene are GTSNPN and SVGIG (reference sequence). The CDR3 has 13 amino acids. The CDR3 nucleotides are TGTGCCTGGAGGCTAGGCCCAAACTATGGCTACACCTTC. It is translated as CAWRLGPNYGYTF.

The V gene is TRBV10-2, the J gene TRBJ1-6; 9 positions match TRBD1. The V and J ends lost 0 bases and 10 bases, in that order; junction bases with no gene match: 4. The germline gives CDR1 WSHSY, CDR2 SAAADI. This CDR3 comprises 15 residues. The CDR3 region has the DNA TGCGCCAGCAGTGAGTCGACAGGGGGAGGGTCACCCCTCCACTTT. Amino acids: CASSESTGGGSPLHF.

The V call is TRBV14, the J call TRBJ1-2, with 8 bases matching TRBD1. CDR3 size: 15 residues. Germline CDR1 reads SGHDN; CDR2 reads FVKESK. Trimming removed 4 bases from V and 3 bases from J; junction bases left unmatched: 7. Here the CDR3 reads CASSPRTGIYYGYTF. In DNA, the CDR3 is TGTGCCAGCAGCCCCCGGACAGGGATTTACTATGGCTACACCTTC.

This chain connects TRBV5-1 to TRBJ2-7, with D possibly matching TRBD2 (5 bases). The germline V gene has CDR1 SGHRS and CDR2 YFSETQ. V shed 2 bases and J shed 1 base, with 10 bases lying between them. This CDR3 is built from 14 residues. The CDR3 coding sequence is TGCGCCAGCAGCTTAGTTGCGGGTTCCTACGAGCAGTACTTC. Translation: CASSLVAGSYEQYF.

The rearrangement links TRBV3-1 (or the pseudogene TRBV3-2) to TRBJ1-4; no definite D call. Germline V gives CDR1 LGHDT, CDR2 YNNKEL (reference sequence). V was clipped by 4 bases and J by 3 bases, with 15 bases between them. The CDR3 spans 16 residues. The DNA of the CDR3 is TGTGCCAGCAGCCGAGATCCTACGGGATCTAATGAAAAACTGTTTTTT. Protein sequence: CASSRDPTGSNEKLFF.

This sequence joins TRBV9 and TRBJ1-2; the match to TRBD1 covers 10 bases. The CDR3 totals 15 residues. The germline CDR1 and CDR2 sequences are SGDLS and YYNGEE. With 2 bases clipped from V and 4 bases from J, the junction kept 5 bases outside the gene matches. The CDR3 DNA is TGTGCCAGCAGCGTCAGACAGGGGGCGACCTATGGCTACACCTTC. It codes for CASSVRQGATYGYTF.

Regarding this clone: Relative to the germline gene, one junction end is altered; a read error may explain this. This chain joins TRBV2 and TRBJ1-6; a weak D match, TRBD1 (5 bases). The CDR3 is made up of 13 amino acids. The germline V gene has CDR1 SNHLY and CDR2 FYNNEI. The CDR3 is CASSEAWGHNSDF. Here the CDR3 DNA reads TGTGCCAGCAGTGAAGCGTGGGGCCACAATTCCGACTTT. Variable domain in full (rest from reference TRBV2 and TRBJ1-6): EPEVTQTPSHQVTQMGQEVILRCVPISNHLYFYWYRQILGQKVEFLVSFYNNEISEKSEIFDDQFSVERPDGSNFTLKIRSTKLEDSAMYFCASSEAWGHNSDFGNGTRLTVT.